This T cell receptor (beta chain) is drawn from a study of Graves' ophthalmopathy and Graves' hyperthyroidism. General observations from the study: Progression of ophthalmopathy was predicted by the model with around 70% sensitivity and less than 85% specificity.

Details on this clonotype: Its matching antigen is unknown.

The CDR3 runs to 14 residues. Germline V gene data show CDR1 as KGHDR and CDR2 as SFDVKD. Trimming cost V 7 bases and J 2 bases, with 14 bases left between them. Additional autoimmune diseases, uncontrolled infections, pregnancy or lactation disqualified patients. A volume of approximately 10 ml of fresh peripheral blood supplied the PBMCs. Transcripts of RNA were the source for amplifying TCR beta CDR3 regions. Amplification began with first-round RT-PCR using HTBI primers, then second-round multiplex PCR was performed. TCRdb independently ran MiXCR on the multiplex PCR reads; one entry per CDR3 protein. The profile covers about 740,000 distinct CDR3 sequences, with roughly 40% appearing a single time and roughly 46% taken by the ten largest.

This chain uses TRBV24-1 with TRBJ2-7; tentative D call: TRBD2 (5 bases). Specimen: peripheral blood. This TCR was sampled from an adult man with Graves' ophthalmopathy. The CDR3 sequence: CATSDRRNPYEQYF. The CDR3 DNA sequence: TGTGCCACCAGCGATAGGAGGAACCCCTACGAGCAGTACTTC.